The clone carrying this TCR beta chain was detected a few times. The antigen is not known. Clones were read by immunoSEQ multiplex PCR, and TCRdb kept only the in-frame ones, dropping some. The data hold roughly 4,900 clones, with around 70% observed a single time. These data belong to a study of T cells after posttransplantation cyclophosphamide. Controls had myeloablative marrow grafts with methotrexate and calcineurin inhibitor, sampled at 1 year. General study points: Recipient CMV seropositivity and CMV reactivation strongly tracked TRB clonality. Skin or GI-infiltrating T cells shared few TRB sequences with blood. Donor-recipient repertoire similarity was low at 1-2 months, rising over year one.

Losses at the gene ends were 4 bases for V and 8 bases for J; bases not matched to a gene: 11. This CDR3 spans 15 amino acids. Germline V lookup: CDR1 SNHLY, CDR2 FYNNEI. The rearrangement uses TRBV2 and TRBJ2-1, with 7 nucleotides matching TRBD1. This sequence originates from a female patient aged 50 to 60 who received an allogeneic stem cell transplant from an unrelated donor, was CMV-positive, and had acute and chronic GVHD. Some T cells may be provided by the graft donor. The sample here was PBMCs, taken around 290 days after allogeneic stem cell transplant with calcineurin inhibitor and methotrexate. DNA of the CDR3: TGTGCCAGCAGTGCCGACAGGGCCTCCCGGTATGAGCAGTTCTTC. Translated: CASSADRASRYEQFF.